The 27 T cell receptor beta chains reported below all come from one sample, sequenced in a study of intratumoral heterogeneity in liver cancer. Here immunoSEQ multiplex PCR was the method, and the copy in TCRdb shows in-frame clones only, minus some. This repertoire shows some 5,000 clones, approximately 71% found once; its top ten account for roughly 20%. This sample comprised tumor-adjacent normal tissue, obtained before any cancer treatment. These receptors were obtained from a man in his 70s with hepatocellular carcinoma.

The CDR3 DNA follows: TGCGCCAGCAGCCAAGGCGGGACAGGGTGGGAAAATCAGCCCCAGCATTTT. Amino acids: CASSQGGTGWENQPQHF. The genes are TRBV4-1 and TRBJ1-5; 9 nucleotides align to TRBD1. The CDR3 is 17 residues long. Trimming took 1 base from V and 4 from J; bases not matched to a gene: 8. Germline-derived CDR1 and CDR2 are MGHRA and YSYEKL.

This clone was observed a handful of times. The chain uses TRBV4-2 and TRBJ1-3; D possibly corresponds to TRBD1 (6 bases). The germline V gene has CDR1 LGHNA and CDR2 YNFKEQ. The ends were cut back, 0 bases at V and 2 bases at J, with 14 bases in the middle. The CDR3 is 17 residues long. The CDR3 sequence is CASSQDARGSPGNTIYF. The CDR3 DNA sequence: TGTGCCAGCAGCCAAGATGCCAGGGGAAGCCCTGGAAACACCATATATTTT.

The rearrangement uses TRBV6-5 and TRBJ1-2; 7 bases are shared with TRBD1. J was trimmed by 2 bases and V by 6 bases; bases with no gene match: 0. This CDR3 has 12 residues. Germline CDR1 reads MNHEY; CDR2 reads SVGAGI. DNA of the CDR3: TGTGCCAGCAGACAGGGGAACTATGGCTACACCTTC. Protein sequence: CASRQGNYGYTF.

The rearrangement links TRBV28 to TRBJ2-3, with 7 bases identical to TRBD1. This CDR3 is built from 14 residues. V trimming: 10 bases; J trimming: 3 bases; junction bases outside the gene matches: 10. CDR1 and CDR2 from the germline V gene are MDHEN and SYDVKM. The CDR3 loop reads CATRQGEYTDTQYF. CDR3 DNA sequence: TGTGCCACCCGACAGGGAGAGTATACAGATACGCAGTATTTT.

The gene calls are TRBV5-1 and TRBJ1-5, with D possibly being TRBD1 (5 bases). Per the germline V gene, CDR1 is SGHRS and CDR2 is YFSETQ. Trimming pared 8 bases from V and 5 bases from J, leaving 14 bases between. There are 13 residues in the CDR3. The CDR3 reads CASRVREDQPQHF. As DNA, the CDR3 is TGCGCCAGTCGGGTCAGGGAAGATCAGCCCCAGCATTTT.

The CDR3 nucleotides are TGTGCCAGCAGCAAAATCCGGGACAGGGACTCTTCCGCTGAAGCTTTCTTT. Its translation: CASSKIRDRDSSAEAFF. The chain links TRBV7-2 to TRBJ1-1, with 9 bases fitting TRBD1. V shed 5 bases, J shed 6 bases, and the junction held 16 bases outside the gene matches. Germline values: CDR1 SGHTA, CDR2 FQGNSA. This CDR3 contains 17 residues. Looking up the rest from reference TRBV7-2 and TRBJ1-1 gives the full variable domain: GAGVSQSPSNKVTEKGKDVELRCDPISGHTALYWYRQSLGQGLEFLIYFQGNSAPDKSGLPSDRFSAERTGGSVSTLTIQRTQQEDSAVYLCASSKIRDRDSSAEAFFGQGTRLTVV.

By share, this clone ranks as medium-sized. The chain uses TRBV4-3 and TRBJ1-2; 8 positions match TRBD1. The CDR3 spans 15 residues. The V segment lost 4 bases and the J segment 4 bases; nucleotides outside the gene matches: 8. Germline V gene data show CDR1 as LGHNA and CDR2 as YSLEER. The CDR3 loop reads CASSPRRQGAYGYTF. CDR3 bases: TGCGCCAGCAGCCCCCGGCGGCAGGGGGCCTATGGCTACACCTTC.

The CDR3 protein is CSVVGGGDYNEQFF. DNA for the CDR3: TGCAGCGTTGTGGGCGGGGGAGACTACAATGAGCAGTTCTTC. The chain couples TRBV29-1 to TRBJ2-1, with 7 bases aligning to TRBD2. From germline, CDR1 is SQVTM and CDR2 ANQGSEA. V was clipped by 4 bases and J by 3 bases; unmatched bases: 6. The CDR3 consists of 14 residues.

In this sample, this clone turned up once. CDR3 sequence (DNA): TGTGCCAGCAGTTTATTTGGGGCAGGTAATGAAAAACTGTTTTTT. This sequence encodes CASSLFGAGNEKLFF. The gene calls are TRBV27 and TRBJ1-4, with D perhaps TRBD1 (5 bases). Trimming shortened V by 1 base and J by 4 bases, and 10 bases separated the two germline ends. CDR1 is MNHEY, CDR2 SMNVEV, per germline (reference sequence). The CDR3 is 15 amino acids.

The rearrangement joins TRBV28 to TRBJ1-6; D gene unclear. CDR3 length: 14 amino acids. Germline CDR1 and CDR2: MDHEN and SYDVKM. V was shortened by 6 bases and J by 10 bases, with 16 bases between the two germline ends. In DNA form, the CDR3 reads TGTGCCAGCAGCGCCTCTCGGGGTCAGTCACCCCTCCACTTT. Its protein product is CASSASRGQSPLHF.

The chain recombines TRBV12-3 or TRBV12-4 with TRBJ2-2, with TRBD2 as a possible D gene (6 bases). The CDR3 is made up of 13 amino acids. V lost 5 bases and J lost 7, with 11 bases in between. The CDR3 nucleotides read TGTGCCAGCAGTAACCGGGGGTACGGGGAGCTGTTTTTT. Translating gives CASSNRGYGELFF.

V gene TRBV30 combines with J gene TRBJ1-1; D not certain. CDR3 length: 14 residues. CDR1 is GTSNPN and CDR2 is SVGIG in the germline V gene (reference sequence). V gave up 0 bases and J gave up 2 bases, with 10 bases separating them. CDR3 nucleotides: TGTGCCTGGAGTGTACTGACACCTAACACTGAAGCTTTCTTT. Encoded protein: CAWSVLTPNTEAFF.

The CDR3 sequence: CASSQSGQSYEQYF. The CDR3 DNA reads as TGCGCCAGCAGCCAATCCGGACAGTCCTACGAGCAGTACTTC. The chain uses TRBV4-1 and TRBJ2-7, with D possibly matching TRBD1 (6 bases). Trimming pared 2 bases from V and 1 base from J, leaving 9 bases between. The CDR3 has 14 amino acids. CDR1 MGHRA and CDR2 YSYEKL come from the germline V gene.

The rearrangement uses TRBV18 and TRBJ2-7; D is possibly TRBD1 or TRBD2 (5 bases each). With 3 bases removed from V and 3 bases from J, the gap between germline ends came to 9 bases. CDR3 length equals 13 residues. Germline lookup yields CDR1 KGHSH and CDR2 LQKENI. In nucleotides, the CDR3 is TGTGCCAGCTCACCTCGGGACCTCTACGAGCAGTACTTC. This gives the protein CASSPRDLYEQYF. The full variable domain, rest sourced from reference TRBV18 and TRBJ2-7, is NAGVMQNPRHLVRRRGQEARLRCSPMKGHSHVYWYRQLPEEGLKFMVYLQKENIIDESGMPKERFSAEFPKEGPSILRIQQVVRGDSAAYFCASSPRDLYEQYFGPGTRLTVT.

The chain joins TRBV5-1 to TRBJ2-2; 9 bases match TRBD1. The V gene's germline CDR1 is SGHRS and CDR2 YFSETQ. This CDR3 has 15 amino acids. J lost 5 bases, V lost 3 bases, and 5 bases had no gene match. The CDR3 DNA sequence: TGCGCCAGCAGCTCGGGACAGGGCAAAACCGGGGAGCTGTTTTTT. This gives the protein CASSSGQGKTGELFF.

The chain is built from TRBV5-6 and TRBJ2-6, with D maybe TRBD2 (6 bases). In germline, CDR1 is SGHDT, CDR2 YYEEEE. The CDR3 is 17 residues long. The V end was cut by 1 base, the J end by 2 bases, with 13 bases between. In DNA, the CDR3 is TGTGCCAGCAGCTTGTTTATCCGGGGGACTGGGGCCAACGTCCTGACTTTC. Its translation is CASSLFIRGTGANVLTF.

The chain combines TRBV7-9 with TRBJ1-3; D is undetermined. Trimming stripped 4 bases from V and 0 bases from J, with 10 bases between. Germline V gene lookup returns CDR1 SEHNR and CDR2 FQNEAQ (reference sequence). This CDR3 region has 15 residues. Written as DNA, the CDR3 is TGTGCCAGCAGCTCCTCACTAGTCTCTGGAAACACCATATATTTT. Translating gives CASSSSLVSGNTIYF. Combining the CDR3 with reference TRBV7-9 and TRBJ1-3 gives the whole variable domain DTGVSQNPRHKITKRGQNVTFRCDPISEHNRLYWYRQTLGQGPEFLTYFQNEAQLEKSRLLSDRFSAERPKGSFSTLEIQRTEQGDSAMYLCASSSSLVSGNTIYFGEGSWLTVV.

This chain uses TRBV7-9 with TRBJ2-2, with 7 bases lining up with TRBD1. This CDR3 comprises 16 residues. V lost 3 bases to trimming and J lost 3 bases; unmatched junction nucleotides: 7. CDR1 and CDR2 from the germline V gene are SEHNR and FQNEAQ (reference sequence). The CDR3: CASSFPDREYTGELFF. The CDR3 bases are TGTGCCAGCAGCTTCCCAGACAGGGAGTACACCGGGGAGCTGTTTTTT.

The table lists this clone with a count of one. The chain uses TRBV10-2 and TRBJ2-7; D possibly corresponds to TRBD2 (7 bases). Germline values: CDR1 WSHSY, CDR2 SAAADI. This CDR3 region has 13 residues. In nucleotides, the CDR3 is TGCGCCAGCAGTGAGTCGAGTTGGCGGGGGCTTGCTGTC. Its translation: CASSESSWRGLAV.

The chain links TRBV29-1 to TRBJ2-5; 8 bases fit TRBD2. The CDR3 contains 12 residues. With V trimmed by 8 bases and J by 2 bases, 4 bases remained unmatched. Germline assignment: CDR1 SQVTM and CDR2 ANQGSEA. As DNA, the CDR3 is TGCAGCACGGGGGGGGGTCAAGAGACCCAGTACTTC. It specifies CSTGGGQETQYF.

The rearrangement links TRBV7-9 to TRBJ1-4; D remains unclear. The length of the CDR3 is 15 residues. Trimming pared 3 bases from V and 7 bases from J, leaving 15 bases between. CDR1 and CDR2 from the germline V gene are SEHNR and FQNEAQ (reference sequence). CDR3 nucleotides: TGTGCCAGCAGCTTTGCCGAGGCCCGGGGTGAAAAACTGTTTTTT. It is translated as CASSFAEARGEKLFF. Full variable domain (rest looked up from reference TRBV7-9 and TRBJ1-4): DTGVSQNPRHKITKRGQNVTFRCDPISEHNRLYWYRQTLGQGPEFLTYFQNEAQLEKSRLLSDRFSAERPKGSFSTLEIQRTEQGDSAMYLCASSFAEARGEKLFFGSGTQLSVL.

The chain employs TRBV6-5 and TRBJ1-4; possible D gene TRBD1, 5 bases. Trimming removed 2 bases at V and 6 bases at J, with 13 bases between. This CDR3 has 15 amino acids. Looked up from germline, CDR1 is MNHEY and CDR2 is SVGAGI. CDR3 nucleotides: TGTGCCAGCAGTTACCAATGGGGGGGGGATGAAAAACTGTTTTTT. This gives the protein CASSYQWGGDEKLFF.

The genes are TRBV4-3 and TRBJ1-6; the match to TRBD1 covers 8 bases. V trimming: 2 bases; J trimming: 5 bases; junction bases outside the gene matches: 14. Germline-derived CDR1 and CDR2 are LGHNA and YSLEER. The CDR3 totals 19 residues. The chain's CDR3 is CASSQTRQGLGADNSPLHF. The DNA for the CDR3 is TGCGCCAGCAGCCAAACCCGACAGGGGCTCGGAGCAGATAATTCACCCCTCCACTTT.

For the CDR3, the DNA is TGTGCCAGCAGTTACTCGCTAGGGGGCGGCTGGTATGGCTACACCTTC. This sequence encodes CASSYSLGGGWYGYTF. The V and J genes are TRBV6-6 and TRBJ1-2, with 7 bases aligning to TRBD1. Germline lookup yields CDR1 MNHNY and CDR2 SVGAGI (reference sequence). Trimming cost V 0 bases and J 5 bases; bases outside gene matches: 9. The CDR3 extends over 16 amino acids.

The V call is TRBV6-5, the J call TRBJ1-5; 9 bases are a match to TRBD1. Unmatched junction bases numbered 5, after V lost 6 bases and J lost 2 bases. Germline V lookup: CDR1 MNHEY, CDR2 SVGAGI. The CDR3 loop spans 15 amino acids. The CDR3 DNA is TGTGCCAGCAGCGACAGGGGGATTGGCAATCAGCCCCAGCATTTT. It codes for CASSDRGIGNQPQHF.

The chain carries TRBV6-5 and TRBJ2-1; 7 nucleotides agree with TRBD1. This CDR3 has 14 residues. J was trimmed by 4 bases and V by 6 bases; bases with no gene match: 6. Germline V gene lookup returns CDR1 MNHEY and CDR2 SVGAGI. CDR3 amino acids: CASSPWGQYNEQFF. CDR3 in DNA: TGTGCCAGCAGCCCCTGGGGACAGTACAATGAGCAGTTCTTC.

This chain links TRBV6-1 with TRBJ1-1; 8 positions agree with TRBD1. The CDR3 length is 14 residues. The V segment lost 3 bases and the J segment 11 bases; nucleotides outside the gene matches: 11. Per the germline V gene, CDR1 is MNHNS and CDR2 is SASEGT. The CDR3 spells CASSEVGQGLSAFF. The CDR3 region has the DNA TGTGCCAGCAGTGAGGTCGGACAGGGCCTATCGGCTTTCTTT.